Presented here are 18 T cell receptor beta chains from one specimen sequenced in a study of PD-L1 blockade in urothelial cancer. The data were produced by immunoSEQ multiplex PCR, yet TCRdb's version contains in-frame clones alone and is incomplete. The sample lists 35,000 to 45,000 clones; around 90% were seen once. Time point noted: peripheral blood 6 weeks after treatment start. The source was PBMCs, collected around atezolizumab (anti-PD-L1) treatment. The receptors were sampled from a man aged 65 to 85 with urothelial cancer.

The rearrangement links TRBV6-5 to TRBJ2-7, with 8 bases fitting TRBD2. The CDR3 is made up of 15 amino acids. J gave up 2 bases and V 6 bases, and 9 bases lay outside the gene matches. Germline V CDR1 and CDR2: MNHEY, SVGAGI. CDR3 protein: CASRTGTRETYEQYF. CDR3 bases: TGTGCCAGCAGGACCGGGACTAGAGAAACCTACGAGCAGTACTTC.

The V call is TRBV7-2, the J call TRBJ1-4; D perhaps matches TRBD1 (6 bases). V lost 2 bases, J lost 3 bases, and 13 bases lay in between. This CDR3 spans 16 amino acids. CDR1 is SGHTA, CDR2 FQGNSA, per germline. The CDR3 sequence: CASSLHGTGPNEKLFF. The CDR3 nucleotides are TGTGCCAGCAGCTTACATGGTACAGGGCCTAATGAAAAACTGTTTTTT.

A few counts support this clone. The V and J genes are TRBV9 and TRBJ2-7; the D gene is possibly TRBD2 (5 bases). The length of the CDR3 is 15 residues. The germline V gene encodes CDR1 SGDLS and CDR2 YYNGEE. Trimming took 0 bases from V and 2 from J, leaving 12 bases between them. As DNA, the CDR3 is TGTGCCAGCAGCGTAGAACCCGGGGTGACCTACGAGCAGTACTTC. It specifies CASSVEPGVTYEQYF.

This CDR3 reads CASSQEGTSGSTDTQYF. CDR3 DNA: TGCGCCAGCAGCCAAGAAGGGACTAGCGGTAGCACAGATACGCAGTATTTT. The chain has TRBV4-1 and TRBJ2-3, with 11 bases that match TRBD2. CDR3 length equals 17 residues. The junction had 2 bases not matched to a gene; V was cut back by 0 bases and J by 0 bases. In germline, CDR1 is MGHRA, CDR2 YSYEKL.

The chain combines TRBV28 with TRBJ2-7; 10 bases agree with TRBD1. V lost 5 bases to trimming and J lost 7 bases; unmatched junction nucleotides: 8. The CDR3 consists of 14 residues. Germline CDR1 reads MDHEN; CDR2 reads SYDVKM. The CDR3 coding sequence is TGTGCCAGCAGTCGCCCGGGACAGGGGAGAGAGCAGTACTTC. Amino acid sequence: CASSRPGQGREQYF.

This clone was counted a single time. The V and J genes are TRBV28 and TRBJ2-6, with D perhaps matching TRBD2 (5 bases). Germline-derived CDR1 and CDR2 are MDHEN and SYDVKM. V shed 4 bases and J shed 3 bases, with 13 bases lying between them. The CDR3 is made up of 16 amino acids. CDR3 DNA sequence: TGTGCCAGCAGTTCCCGCCCGGGGTATGGGGCCAACGTCCTGACTTTC. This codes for CASSSRPGYGANVLTF.

The CDR3 DNA reads TGTGCCAGCAGATGGACAGGGGGAGGGGATGGCTACACCTTC. Translation: CASRWTGGGDGYTF. The rearrangement uses TRBV27 and TRBJ1-2; 10 nucleotides align to TRBD1. The CDR3 is made up of 14 amino acids. Germline values: CDR1 MNHEY, CDR2 SMNVEV (reference sequence). Trimming at V came to 6 bases and at J to 6 bases, leaving 7 bases not matched to a gene.

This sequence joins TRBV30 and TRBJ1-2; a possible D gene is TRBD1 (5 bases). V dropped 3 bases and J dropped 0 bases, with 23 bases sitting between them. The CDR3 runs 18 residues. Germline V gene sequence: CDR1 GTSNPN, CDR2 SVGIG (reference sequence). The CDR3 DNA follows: TGTGCCTGGAGCTACTTTCGGGTTGGGGCGGGGGCTAACTATGGCTACACCTTC. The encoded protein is CAWSYFRVGAGANYGYTF.

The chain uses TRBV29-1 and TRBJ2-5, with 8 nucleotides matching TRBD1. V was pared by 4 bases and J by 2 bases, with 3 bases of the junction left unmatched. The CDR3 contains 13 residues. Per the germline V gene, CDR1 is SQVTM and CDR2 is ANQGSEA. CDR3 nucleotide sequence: TGCAGCGTTGTGACAGGGGTTCAAGAGACCCAGTACTTC. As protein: CSVVTGVQETQYF.

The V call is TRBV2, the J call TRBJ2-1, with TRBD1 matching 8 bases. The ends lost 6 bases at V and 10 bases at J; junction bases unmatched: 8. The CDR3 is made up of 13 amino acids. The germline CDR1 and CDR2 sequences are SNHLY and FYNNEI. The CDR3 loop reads CASSFDRGLEQFF. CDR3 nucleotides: TGTGCCAGCAGCTTTGACAGGGGACTCGAGCAGTTCTTC.

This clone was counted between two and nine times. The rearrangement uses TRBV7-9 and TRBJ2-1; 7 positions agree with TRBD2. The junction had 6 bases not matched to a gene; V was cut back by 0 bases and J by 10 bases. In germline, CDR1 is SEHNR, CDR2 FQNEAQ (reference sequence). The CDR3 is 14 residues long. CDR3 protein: CASSLAGRVNEQFF. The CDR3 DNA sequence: TGTGCCAGCAGCTTAGCGGGGAGGGTGAACGAGCAGTTCTTC.

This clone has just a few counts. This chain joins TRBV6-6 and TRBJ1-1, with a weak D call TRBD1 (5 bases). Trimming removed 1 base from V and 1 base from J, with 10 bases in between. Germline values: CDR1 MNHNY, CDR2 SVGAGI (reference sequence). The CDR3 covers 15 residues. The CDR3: CASSYLRQGNTEAFF. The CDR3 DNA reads TGTGCCAGCAGTTACTTACGGCAGGGGAACACTGAAGCTTTCTTT.

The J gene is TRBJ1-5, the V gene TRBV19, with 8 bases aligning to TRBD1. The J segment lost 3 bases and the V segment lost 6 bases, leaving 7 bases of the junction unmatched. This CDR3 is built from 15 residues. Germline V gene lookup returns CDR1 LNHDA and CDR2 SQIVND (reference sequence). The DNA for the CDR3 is TGTGCCAGTAGAGAGACAGGGGTGCTCAATCAGCCCCAGCATTTT. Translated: CASRETGVLNQPQHF.

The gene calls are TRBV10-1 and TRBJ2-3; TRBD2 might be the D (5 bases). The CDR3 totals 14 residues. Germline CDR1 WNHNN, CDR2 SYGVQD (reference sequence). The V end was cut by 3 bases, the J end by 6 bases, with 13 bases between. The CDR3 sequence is CASSDLAGGDTQYF. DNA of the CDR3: TGCGCCAGCAGTGATCTGGCGGGTGGGGATACGCAGTATTTT.

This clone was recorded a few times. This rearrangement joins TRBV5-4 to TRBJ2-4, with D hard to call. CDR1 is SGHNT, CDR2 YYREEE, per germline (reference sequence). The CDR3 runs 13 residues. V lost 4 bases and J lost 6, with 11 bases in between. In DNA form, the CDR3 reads TGTGCCAGCAGCGCGCCTACAGTAAACATTCAGTACTTC. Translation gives CASSAPTVNIQYF.

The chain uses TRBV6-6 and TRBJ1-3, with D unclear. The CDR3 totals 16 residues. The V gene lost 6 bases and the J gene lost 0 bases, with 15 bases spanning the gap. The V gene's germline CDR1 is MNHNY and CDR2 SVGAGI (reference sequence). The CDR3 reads CASSQGGPSSGNTIYF. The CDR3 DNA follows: TGTGCCAGCAGCCAAGGAGGGCCAAGCTCTGGAAACACCATATATTTT.

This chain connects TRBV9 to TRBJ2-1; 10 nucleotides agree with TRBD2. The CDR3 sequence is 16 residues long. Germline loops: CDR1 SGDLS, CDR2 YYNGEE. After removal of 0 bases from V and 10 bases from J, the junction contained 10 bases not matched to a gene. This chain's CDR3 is CASSVEEASGRWEQFF. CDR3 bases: TGTGCCAGCAGCGTAGAGGAGGCTAGCGGGAGATGGGAGCAGTTCTTC.

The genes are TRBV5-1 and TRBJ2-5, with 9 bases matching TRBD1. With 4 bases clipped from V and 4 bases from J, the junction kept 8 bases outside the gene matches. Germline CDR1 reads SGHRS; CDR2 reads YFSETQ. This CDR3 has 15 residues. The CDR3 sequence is CASSPMTGGGETQYF. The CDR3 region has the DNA TGCGCCAGCAGCCCTATGACAGGGGGAGGAGAGACCCAGTACTTC.